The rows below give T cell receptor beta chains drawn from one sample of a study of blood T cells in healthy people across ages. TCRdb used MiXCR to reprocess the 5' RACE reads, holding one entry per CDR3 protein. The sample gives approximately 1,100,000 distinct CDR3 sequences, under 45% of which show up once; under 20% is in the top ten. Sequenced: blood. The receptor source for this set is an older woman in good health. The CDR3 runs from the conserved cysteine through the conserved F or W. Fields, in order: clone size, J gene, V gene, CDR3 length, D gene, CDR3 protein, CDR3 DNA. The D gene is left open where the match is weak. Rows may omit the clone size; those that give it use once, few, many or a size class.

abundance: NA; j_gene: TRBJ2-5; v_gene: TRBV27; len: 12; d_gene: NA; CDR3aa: CASITGFNEQYF; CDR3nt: TGTGCCAGCATAACAGGGTTCAATGAGCAGTACTTC
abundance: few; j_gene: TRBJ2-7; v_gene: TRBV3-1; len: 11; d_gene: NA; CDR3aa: CASRFRGEQYF; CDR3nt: TGTGCCAGCAGGTTCCGAGGGGAGCAGTACTTC
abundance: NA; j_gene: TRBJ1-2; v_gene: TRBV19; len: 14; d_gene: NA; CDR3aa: CASTDRSPGRGYTF; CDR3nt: TGTGCCAGTACCGATAGGTCGCCGGGTCGTGGCTACACCTTC
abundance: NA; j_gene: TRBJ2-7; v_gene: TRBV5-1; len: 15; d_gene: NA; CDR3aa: CASSGGDSTYNEQYF; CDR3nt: TGCGCCAGCAGCGGAGGGGACAGTACCTACAATGAGCAGTACTTC
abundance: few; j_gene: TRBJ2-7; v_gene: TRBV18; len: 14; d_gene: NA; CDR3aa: CASSPSGDSYEQYF; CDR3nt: TGTGCCAGCTCACCATCGGGGGATTCCTACGAGCAGTACTTC
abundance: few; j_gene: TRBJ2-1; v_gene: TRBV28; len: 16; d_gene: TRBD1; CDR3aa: CASSPEGQGIYNEQFF; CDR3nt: TGTGCCAGCTCCCCAGAGGGACAGGGTATATACAATGAGCAGTTCTTC
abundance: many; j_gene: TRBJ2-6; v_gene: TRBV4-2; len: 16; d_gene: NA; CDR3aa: CASSQDAGPGANVLTF; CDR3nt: TGTGCCAGCAGCCAAGATGCAGGGCCTGGGGCCAACGTCCTGACTTTC
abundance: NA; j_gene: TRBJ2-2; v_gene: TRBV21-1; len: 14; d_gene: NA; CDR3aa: CASSKGVGPGELFF; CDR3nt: TGTGCCAGCAGCAAAGGGGTTGGTCCCGGGGAGCTGTTTTTT
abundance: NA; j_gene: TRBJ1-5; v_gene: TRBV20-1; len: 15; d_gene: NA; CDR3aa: CSASATLDSNQPQHF; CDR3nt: TGCAGTGCTAGTGCGACCCTTGACAGCAATCAGCCCCAGCATTTT
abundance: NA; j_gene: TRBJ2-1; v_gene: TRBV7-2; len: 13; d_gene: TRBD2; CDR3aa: CASSLASGGARFF; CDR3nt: TGTGCCAGCAGCTTAGCTAGCGGGGGGGCGCGGTTCTTC
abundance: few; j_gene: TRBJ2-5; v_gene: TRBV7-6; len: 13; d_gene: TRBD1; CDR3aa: CASSNRGLETQYF; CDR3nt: TGTGCCAGCAGCAACAGGGGGCTCGAGACCCAGTACTTC
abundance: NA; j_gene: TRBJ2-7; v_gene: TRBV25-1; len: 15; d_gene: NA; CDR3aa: CASSEISTRGWEQYF; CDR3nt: TGTGCCAGCAGTGAAATCTCTACCCGGGGTTGGGAGCAGTACTTC
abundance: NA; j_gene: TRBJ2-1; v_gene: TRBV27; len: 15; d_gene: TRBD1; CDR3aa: CASSTYRGLVDEQFF; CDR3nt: TGTGCCAGCAGTACATACAGGGGGCTTGTAGATGAGCAGTTCTTC
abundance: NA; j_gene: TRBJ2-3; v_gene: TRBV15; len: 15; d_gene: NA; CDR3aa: CATSREWKRSDTQYF; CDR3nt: TGTGCCACCAGCAGAGAATGGAAAAGGAGTGATACGCAGTATTTT
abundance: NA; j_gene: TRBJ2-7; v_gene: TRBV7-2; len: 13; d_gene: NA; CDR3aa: CASRWGSSYEQYF; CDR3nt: TGTGCCAGCAGATGGGGGAGCTCCTACGAGCAGTACTTC
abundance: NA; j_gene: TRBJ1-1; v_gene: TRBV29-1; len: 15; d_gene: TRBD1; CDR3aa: CSVETGQGGRTEAFF; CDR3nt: TGCAGCGTTGAAACGGGTCAGGGGGGAAGGACTGAAGCTTTCTTT
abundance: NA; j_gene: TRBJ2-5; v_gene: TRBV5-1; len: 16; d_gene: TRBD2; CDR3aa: CASSYTGTSFRETQYF; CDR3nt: TGCGCCAGCTCTTACACCGGGACTAGCTTCCGGGAGACCCAGTACTTC